These T cell receptor beta chains were read from a single sample in a study of blood T cell repertoires in COVID-19. Data came from immunoSEQ multiplex PCR; TCRdb stores just in-frame clones and leaves some out. Of about 230,000 clones listed, roughly 83% are singletons. The sequenced sample was peripheral blood. The receptors stem from a woman in her seventies with active or convalescent COVID-19. CDR3s include the opening cysteine and the closing phenylalanine or tryptophan. The D gene is left open where the match is weak. Part of the rows lack a size; the others show once, few, many or a class for expanded clones.

clone_size j_call v_call d_call cdr3_nt cdr3_aa
. TRBJ2-6 TRBV10-1 TRBD1 TGCGCCAGCAGTCTCGACAGGGGGCTCTTTGGGGCCAACGTCCTGACTTTC CASSLDRGLFGANVLTF
. TRBJ1-1 TRBV5-1 . TGCGCCAGCAGCCCGAACCAGGGTACTGAAGCTTTCTTT CASSPNQGTEAFF
. TRBJ1-1 TRBV6-5 TRBD1 TGTGCCAGCAGACTCACAGGGGGGAACACTGAAGCTTTCTTT CASRLTGGNTEAFF
. TRBJ1-3 TRBV29-1 . TGCAGCGTCGGGGAGGACACCATATATTTT CSVGEDTIYF
once TRBJ1-1 TRBV5-1 . TGCGCCAGCAGCTTGTTAGGGGCGCGGGAGGGAGAAGCTTTCTTT CASSLLGAREGEAFF
. TRBJ2-6 TRBV30 . TGTGCCTGGGCCGTGAGGAGTGGGGCCAACGTCCTGACTTTC CAWAVRSGANVLTF
. TRBJ1-6 TRBV28 . TGTGCCAGCAGTTTAATTAGTTCACCCCTCCACTTT CASSLISSPLHF
. TRBJ1-6 TRBV28 TRBD1 TGTGCCAGCAGTATGGACAGGGAGGTTTCACCCCTCCACTTT CASSMDREVSPLHF
. TRBJ1-4 TRBV19 TRBD1 TGTGCCAGTAGTCCTAGACAGGGACGGGGTGAAAAACTGTTTTTT CASSPRQGRGEKLFF
. TRBJ1-1 TRBV4-3 . TGCGCCAGCAGCCAAGATGCGGGAGGGGCTGAAGCTTTCTTT CASSQDAGGAEAFF
few TRBJ1-1 TRBV7-2 . TGTGCCAGCACCCCATGGGCAGGGAGGGGAAACACTGAAGCTTTCTTT CASTPWAGRGNTEAFF
once TRBJ2-7 TRBV10-2 TRBD1 TGCGCCAGCACTTTCGGGACAGGGGGGACATTCTCCTACGAGCAGTACTTC CASTFGTGGTFSYEQYF
. TRBJ2-3 TRBV28 TRBD2 TGTGCCAGCAGCACTCGGACTAGGCCGCCCAGGGATACGCAGTATTTT CASSTRTRPPRDTQYF
few TRBJ1-1 TRBV9 . TGTGCCAGCAGCGTAGCGGGCAGGGGGAACACTGAAGCTTTCTTT CASSVAGRGNTEAFF
. TRBJ2-3 TRBV5-4 . TGTGCCAGCAGCTTGGTTCAGACAGATACGCAGTATTTT CASSLVQTDTQYF
. TRBJ1-1 TRBV30 . TGTGCCTGGAGTGTAAACGGGAACACTGAAGCTTTCTTT CAWSVNGNTEAFF
. TRBJ2-3 TRBV11-1 . TGTGCCAGCAGCTCCTGGAGTGCGGCCCGCACAGATACGCAGTATTTT CASSSWSAARTDTQYF
. TRBJ2-7 TRBV20-1 TRBD1 TGCAGTGCCCACAGGGGCTACGAGCAGTACTTC CSAHRGYEQYF
few TRBJ2-2 TRBV15 . TGTGCCACCAGCAGAGATCTCCCGGCAGCGACGAACACCGGGGAGCTGTTTTTT CATSRDLPAATNTGELFF
few TRBJ2-7 TRBV28 TRBD1 TGTGCCAGTTTTGGGACAGGCACCTACGAGCAGTACTTC CASFGTGTYEQYF
. TRBJ1-2 TRBV11-2 TRBD1 TGTGCCAGCAGCTTTGGCAGGGGGTTCGGTGGCTACACCTTC CASSFGRGFGGYTF
. TRBJ1-3 TRBV28 TRBD1 TGTGCCAGCAGTTCCGGGGCAGGGGGCCGTCCCACCATATATTTT CASSSGAGGRPTIYF
once TRBJ2-1 TRBV7-8 . TGTGCCAGCAGCACGAGCGGTTACTACAATGAGCAGTTCTTC CASSTSGYYNEQFF
. TRBJ1-4 TRBV2 . TGTGCCAGCAGTCTCTCCGACCCGGGAAAACTGTTTTTT CASSLSDPGKLFF
. TRBJ2-1 TRBV5-1 TRBD2 TGCGCCAGCAGCTTTAGCGGGATTAATGAGCAGTTCTTC CASSFSGINEQFF
few TRBJ1-2 TRBV5-1 TRBD1 TGCGCCAGCAGCATCTCGACAGGGCAGAACTATGGCTACACCTTC CASSISTGQNYGYTF
. TRBJ2-5 TRBV9 TRBD2 TGTGCCAGCAGCGTAGAAACTAGCGGGGGCCAAGAGACCCAGTACTTC CASSVETSGGQETQYF
. TRBJ2-7 TRBV30 . TGTGCCTGGAGCCAAGGACTGCCCTACGAGCAGTACTTC CAWSQGLPYEQYF
. TRBJ2-3 TRBV7-9 TRBD2 TGTGCCAGCAGCCTAAGTTCGGGACTAGGGTCAGATACGCAGTATTTT CASSLSSGLGSDTQYF
. TRBJ2-7 TRBV28 TRBD1 TGTGCCAGCAGTAGACAGGGACGGTACGAGCAGTACTTC CASSRQGRYEQYF
. TRBJ2-7 TRBV19 TRBD2 TGTGCCAGCAGTCGAGCGGGATTCCTCTACGAGCAGTACTTC CASSRAGFLYEQYF
. TRBJ2-5 TRBV27 . TGTGCCAGCAGTTCCTTTAAAGTTATAGAAGAGCCCCAGTACTTC CASSSFKVIEEPQYF
. TRBJ2-5 TRBV5-4 . TGTGCCAGCAGCCGGACTTTGTACCAAGAGACCCAGTACTTC CASSRTLYQETQYF
. TRBJ1-3 TRBV4-3 . TGCGCCAGCAGCGCGGGGTCCCTCCCTGGAAACACCATATATTTT CASSAGSLPGNTIYF
. TRBJ1-1 TRBV30 . TGTGCCTGGAGTAGGTCGGGGGGGACTGAAGCTTTCTTT CAWSRSGGTEAFF
. TRBJ2-2 TRBV5-1 . TGCGCCAGCAGCTTAGGCAGGCAGTACACCGGGGAGCTGTTTTTT CASSLGRQYTGELFF
. TRBJ2-3 TRBV21-1 . TGTGCCAGCAGCAAGTGCCGGGGGGGCTGGACAGATACGCAGTATTTT CASSKCRGGWTDTQYF
. TRBJ2-1 TRBV7-9 . TGTGCCAGCGGATCAGGGGGGCCGGGTGAGCAGTTCTTC CASGSGGPGEQFF
. TRBJ2-1 TRBV3-1/TRBV3-2 TRBD2 TGTGCCAGCAGCCAGCCGGGAGGGGACAATGAGCAGTTCTTC CASSQPGGDNEQFF
once TRBJ2-7 TRBV27 . TGTGCCAGCAGTTTAAAGCGGCCAAGCTCCTACGAGCAGTACTTC CASSLKRPSSYEQYF
few TRBJ1-1 TRBV6-1 . TGTGCCAGCAGTGACGGGTTTGAAGCTTTCTTT CASSDGFEAFF
. TRBJ1-1 TRBV5-1 TRBD1 TGCGCCAGCAGCTTGGGGACAGGGGCCCCGAACACTGAAGCTTTCTTT CASSLGTGAPNTEAFF
. TRBJ2-7 TRBV18 TRBD1 TGTGCCAGCTCAGCTGGGACAGCCTCCTACGAGCAGTACTTC CASSAGTASYEQYF
. TRBJ2-1 TRBV5-1 TRBD1 TGCGCCACCCAAGACAGGGTTGGAGGATACAATGAGCAGTTCTTC CATQDRVGGYNEQFF
. TRBJ1-2 TRBV7-9 . TGTGCCAGCAGCACAAGCCGGCAGGGGATGGAAAATGGCTACACCTTC CASSTSRQGMENGYTF
once TRBJ2-3 TRBV5-6 TRBD2 TGTGCCAGCAGTTGGGCCGGGACTAGGGGTGGCGGCACAGATACGCAGTATTTT CASSWAGTRGGGTDTQYF